This T cell receptor (beta chain) comes out of a study of STAT5B mutations in CD4+ large granular lymphocyte leukemia. Study-level points and caveats: Without HLA matching, higher CD4+ than CD8+ T-LGLL clonality could reflect small sample size. Top patient clones used TRBV06 genes more often: 8/27 versus 2/35 in controls.

The germline V gene encodes CDR1 MDHEN and CDR2 SYDVKM. CDR3 size: 11 residues. The V and J ends lost 5 bases and 5 bases respectively, with 6 bases between them. Sequencing was at survey level. Sequencing was performed with immunoSEQ multiplex PCR; in TCRdb, only in-frame clones are kept and a portion is missing. The sample shows about 38,000 clones, around 80% of them seen only once. A note on this clone: The antigen is undetermined.

The chain uses TRBV28 and TRBJ2-5; unclear D gene. This clonotype was sampled from a human donor in good health. What was sequenced was CD4+ T cells from blood buffy coats. The CDR3: CASSTPETQYF. The CDR3 DNA reads as TGTGCCAGCAGTACCCCGGAGACCCAGTACTTC.